This T cell receptor (beta chain) originates from a study of cytomegalovirus exposure and HLA in healthy donors. On the study more broadly: Earlier work reported some 110 million unique TCR beta sequences from about 190 million T cells.

Between the trimmed V and J ends, which lost 6 bases and 9 bases, there was a span of 15 bases. The CDR3 loop spans 14 amino acids. Germline values: CDR1 MRHNA, CDR2 SNTAGT. The PCR contained 60 Vbeta and 13 Jbeta primers. Sequencing was performed with immunoSEQ multiplex PCR; in TCRdb, only in-frame clones are kept and a portion is missing. Among about 120,000 clones listed, about 8.6% were seen once. General study results and limits: A later analysis linked 16,951 TCR beta sequences to HLA alleles at 0.05 false discovery rate. Upon later analysis, HLA-associated TCR beta chains proved more clonally expanded than other, equally common chains.

Healthy bone marrow donors made up the donors. On this clone: Its specificity is not known.

This sequence joins TRBV6-4 and TRBJ1-6; D is possibly TRBD1 (5 bases). The sequence came from a woman aged 40 to 50 in good health and CMV-seropositive. The sample comprised PBMCs. CDR3 DNA sequence: TGTGCCAGCAGCCCCGGGGACGGGGGTTCACCCCTCCACTTT. It is translated as CASSPGDGGSPLHF.